What follows describes a single T cell receptor beta chain. Original analysis: Reference gene primer amplification gave estimated nucleated cell counts. The protocol was immunoSEQ multiplex PCR, while the TCRdb copy is restricted to in-frame clones and leaves out a portion. V and J calls and clone size are as listed in that table; D and trimming were resolved from the DNA. The table records roughly 70,000 clones, about 86% of them present only once. This record comes from a study of blood T cell repertoires in COVID-19. Overall study: Samples representing acute and convalescent COVID-19 were sourced from the United States, Italy and Spain. T cells, B-cell-depleted T cells, or PBMCs provided the cDNA or gDNA that served as material.

The sample taken for sequencing was peripheral blood. The TCR was taken from a man between 65 and 80 years old with active COVID-19.

CDR3 in DNA: TGTGCCAGCAGCCCAGGCTTTCCGGATCAGCCCCAGCATTTT. It yields the protein CASSPGFPDQPQHF. The chain has TRBV7-9 and TRBJ1-5, with no clear D. V lost 5 bases to trimming and J lost 5 bases, with 13 bases between them. The CDR3 totals 14 residues. The V gene's germline CDR1 is SEHNR and CDR2 FQNEAQ (reference sequence).